The 10 T cell receptor beta chains in this list originate from one sample, sequenced in a study of identical twins. In TCRdb, the 5' RACE reads were re-called with MiXCR into one record per CDR3 protein. The table has approximately 490,000 distinct CDR3 sequences, 20% to 25% seen once. The same sample was also studied in work on yellow fever vaccine responses in identical twins.

Sequenced sample: CD4+ T cells sorted from blood. The receptors here all came from a woman between 18 and 29 years old in good health.

This clonotype was picked up a small number of times. The chain has TRBV12-3 or TRBV12-4 and TRBJ2-2; TRBD1 matches at 7 bases. J lost 7 bases, V lost 6 bases, and 5 bases had no gene match. The CDR3 has 13 amino acids. The CDR3 DNA follows: TGTGCCAGCAGGAGACAGGGCTACGGGGAGCTGTTTTTT. Its protein product is CASRRQGYGELFF.

The chain uses TRBV9 and TRBJ2-5, with 8 bases aligning to TRBD1. The CDR3 totals 15 residues. V lost 4 bases and J lost 5; bases outside the gene matches: 10. Germline lookup yields CDR1 SGDLS and CDR2 YYNGEE. CDR3: CASSFRDRLRETQYF. DNA for the CDR3: TGTGCCAGCAGCTTCCGGGACAGGCTGCGGGAGACCCAGTACTTC. Together with reference TRBV9 and TRBJ2-5, the CDR3 gives the full variable domain: DSGVTQTPKHLITATGQRVTLRCSPRSGDLSVYWYQQSLDQGLQFLIQYYNGEERAKGNILERFSAQQFPDLHSELNLSSLELGDSALYFCASSFRDRLRETQYFGPGTRLLVL.

This chain connects TRBV7-3 to TRBJ2-3; 14 nucleotides line up with TRBD2. The ends lost 4 bases at V and 4 bases at J; junction bases unmatched: 10. From germline, CDR1 is SGHTA and CDR2 FQGTGA. This CDR3 comprises 18 residues. The DNA for the CDR3 is TGTGCCAGCAGCTCCAGACCGGGACTAGCGGGAGCGGCAGATACGCAGTATTTT. Translated, it gives CASSSRPGLAGAADTQYF.

The rearrangement joins TRBV11-3 to TRBJ2-2; D gene uncertain. The CDR3 has 14 residues. CDR1 is SGHNT and CDR2 is YENEEA in the germline V gene. V was clipped by 0 bases and J by 2 bases, with 4 bases between them. CDR3 protein: CASSLDFNTGELFF. CDR3 nucleotides: TGTGCCAGCAGCTTAGATTTTAACACCGGGGAGCTGTTTTTT.

J is TRBJ1-1 and V is TRBV29-1, with D hard to call. The CDR3 is 13 residues long. Trimming pared 4 bases from V and 0 bases from J, leaving 9 bases between. From germline, CDR1 is SQVTM and CDR2 ANQGSEA. CDR3 sequence: CSVVLRMNTEAFF. The CDR3 DNA reads TGCAGCGTTGTATTGCGGATGAACACTGAAGCTTTCTTT.

V gene TRBV21-1 combines with J gene TRBJ2-2; TRBD2, the table's D call, was not compared with the DNA. TRBV21-1 is reported as a pseudogene. This CDR3 region has 14 residues. As DNA, the CDR3 is TGTGCCAGCAGCAAAGTGCTGGGCCCCGGGGAGCTGTTTTTT. Residues: CASSKVLGPGELFF.

This chain joins TRBV20-1 and TRBJ1-1; D might be TRBD1 (6 bases). CDR3 size: 13 residues. With 6 bases removed from V and 2 bases from J, the gap between germline ends came to 13 bases. Germline CDR1 reads DFQATT; CDR2 reads SNEGSKA (reference sequence). The CDR3 bases are TGCAGTGCAACGGACAGAACTAACACTGAAGCTTTCTTT. Translation gives CSATDRTNTEAFF.

This chain uses TRBV20-1 with TRBJ2-7; tentatively, D is TRBD2 (6 bases). Between the trimmed V and J ends, which lost 3 bases and 5 bases, there was a span of 17 bases. In germline, CDR1 is DFQATT, CDR2 SNEGSKA (reference sequence). The CDR3 covers 14 residues. The CDR3 DNA is TGCAGTGCTAGGGAGGGCCGCGTCTCTAACGAGCAGTACGTC. It encodes CSAREGRVSNEQYV.

The chain has TRBV28 and TRBJ1-1, with TRBD1 matching over 7 bases. V shed 6 bases and J 5 bases; nucleotides not matched to a gene: 6. The CDR3 spans 13 residues. Germline-derived CDR1 and CDR2 are MDHEN and SYDVKM. The CDR3 DNA sequence: TGTGCCAGCAGGGAGGGGGCGCGGACTGAAGCTTTCTTT. Protein: CASREGARTEAFF. Together with reference TRBV28 and TRBJ1-1, the CDR3 gives the full variable domain: DVKVTQSSRYLVKRTGEKVFLECVQDMDHENMFWYRQDPGLGLRLIYFSYDVKMKEKGDIPEGYSVSREKKERFSLILESASTNQTSMYLCASREGARTEAFFGQGTRLTVV.

V gene TRBV6-2 or TRBV6-3 combines with J gene TRBJ2-1, with 13 bases that match TRBD2. The CDR3 extends over 15 amino acids. CDR1 and CDR2 (germline): MNHEY, SVGEGT. Trimming at V came to 6 bases and at J to 9 bases, leaving 8 bases not matched to a gene. The DNA of the CDR3 is TGTGCCAGCAGACCTACTGGACTAGCGGGAGTTGAGCAGTTCTTC. This sequence encodes CASRPTGLAGVEQFF.